This T cell receptor (beta chain) is drawn from a study of response to subunit inactivated influenza vaccine. Study-wide results and limits: Authors proposed each seasonal influenza vaccination draws in few new T cells.

TCRdb reprocessed the RT-PCR reads via MiXCR and lists one record per CDR3 protein. The sample yields 700,000 to 800,000 distinct CDR3 sequences, around a sixth seen once. V lost 6 bases and J lost 0, with 15 bases in between. There are 15 residues in the CDR3. From germline, CDR1 is SGHRS and CDR2 YFSETQ. With respect to this clonotype: The antigen remains undetermined.

The J gene is TRBJ1-2, the V gene TRBV5-1; D ambiguous. This sequence originates from a man in his forties or fifties who received an inactivated influenza vaccine. The starting material was PBMCs from blood, obtained more than 4 days after vaccination. The DNA for the CDR3 is TGCGCCAGCACCCCACGGGCAGGATCTAACTATGGCTACACCTTC. Protein sequence: CASTPRAGSNYGYTF.